This T cell receptor beta chain emerged from a study of CD8+ T cells in alopecia areata. Study context: Treated patients took oral tofacitinib at 5 to 10 mg twice daily. Scoring treated patients' severity relied on the percentage of scalp area affected.

Treatment in this sample: oral pan-JAK inhibitor, 5-10 mg twice daily. Of note for this clone: What it binds is unknown.

Findings of the study overall: In scalp and blood during tofacitinib, many expanded lesional clones persisted. Lesional scalp, especially alopecia totalis/universalis, showed higher clonality than normal scalp.

Extracted RNA was reverse transcribed into cDNA, the sequencing template. Measured with immunoSEQ multiplex PCR; TCRdb has only the in-frame clones, and not every one. The table has some 180,000 clones, approximately 55% seen once. Germline assignment: CDR1 MGHRA and CDR2 YSYEKL. The CDR3 covers 15 residues. Unmatched junction bases numbered 5, after V lost 5 bases and J lost 2 bases. Sequenced here: CD8+ T cells sorted from blood, sampled at week 24, from a patient treated with tofacitinib. This chain uses TRBV4-1 with TRBJ2-3; 9 bases align to TRBD2. This TCR came from a human donor with alopecia areata. The CDR3 nucleotides read TGCGCCAGCAGCTTGACTAGCGGAACCACAGATACGCAGTATTTT. Its translation: CASSLTSGTTDTQYF.